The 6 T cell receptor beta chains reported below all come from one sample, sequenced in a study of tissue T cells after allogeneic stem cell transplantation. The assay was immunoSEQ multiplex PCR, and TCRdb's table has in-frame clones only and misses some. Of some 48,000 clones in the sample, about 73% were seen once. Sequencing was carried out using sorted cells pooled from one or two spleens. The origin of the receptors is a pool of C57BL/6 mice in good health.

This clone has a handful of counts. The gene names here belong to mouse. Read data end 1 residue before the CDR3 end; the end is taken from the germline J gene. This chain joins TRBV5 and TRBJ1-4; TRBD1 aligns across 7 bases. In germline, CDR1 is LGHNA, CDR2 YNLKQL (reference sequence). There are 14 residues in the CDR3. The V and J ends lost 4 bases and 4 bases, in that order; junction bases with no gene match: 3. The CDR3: CASSPGTVNERLFF. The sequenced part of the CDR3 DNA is TGTGCCAGCAGCCCCGGGACAGTCAACGAAAGATTATTT.

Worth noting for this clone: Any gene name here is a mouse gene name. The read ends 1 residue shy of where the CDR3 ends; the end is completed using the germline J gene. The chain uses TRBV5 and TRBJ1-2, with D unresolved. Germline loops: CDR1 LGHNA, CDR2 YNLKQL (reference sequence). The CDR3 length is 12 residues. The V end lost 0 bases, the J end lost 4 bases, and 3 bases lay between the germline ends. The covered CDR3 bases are TGTGCCAGCAGCCAAGATTGCTCCGACTACACC. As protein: CASSQDCSDYT. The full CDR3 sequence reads CASSQDCSDYTF.

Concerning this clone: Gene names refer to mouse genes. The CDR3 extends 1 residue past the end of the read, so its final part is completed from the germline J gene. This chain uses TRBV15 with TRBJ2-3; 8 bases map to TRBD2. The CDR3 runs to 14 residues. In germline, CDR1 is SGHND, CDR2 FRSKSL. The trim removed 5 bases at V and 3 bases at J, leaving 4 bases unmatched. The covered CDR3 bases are TGTGCCAGCAGTCCGGGACTGGCCGCAGAAACGCTGTAT. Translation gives CASSPGLAAETLY. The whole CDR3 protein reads CASSPGLAAETLYF.

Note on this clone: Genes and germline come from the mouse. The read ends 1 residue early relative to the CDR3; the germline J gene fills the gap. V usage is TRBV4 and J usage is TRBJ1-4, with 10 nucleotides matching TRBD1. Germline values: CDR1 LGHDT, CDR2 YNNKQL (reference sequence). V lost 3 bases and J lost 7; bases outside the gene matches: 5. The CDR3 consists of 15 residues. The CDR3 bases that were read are TGTGCCAGCAGCTATCCGGGACAGGGGATCGAAAGATTATTT. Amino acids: CASSYPGQGIERLF. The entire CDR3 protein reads CASSYPGQGIERLFF.

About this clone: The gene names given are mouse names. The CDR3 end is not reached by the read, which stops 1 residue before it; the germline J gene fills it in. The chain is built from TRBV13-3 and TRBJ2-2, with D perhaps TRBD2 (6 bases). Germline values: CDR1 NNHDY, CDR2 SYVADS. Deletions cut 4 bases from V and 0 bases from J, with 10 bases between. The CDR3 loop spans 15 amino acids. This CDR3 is CASSPWGSNTGQLYF. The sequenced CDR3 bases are TGTGCCAGCAGTCCCTGGGGATCAAACACCGGGCAGCTCTAC. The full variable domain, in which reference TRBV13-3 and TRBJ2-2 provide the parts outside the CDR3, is EAAVTQSPRSKVAVTGGKVTLSCHQTNNHDYMYWYRQDTGHGLRLIHYSYVADSTEKGDIPDGYKASRPSQENFSLILELASLSQTAVYFCASSPWGSNTGQLYFGEGSKLTVL.

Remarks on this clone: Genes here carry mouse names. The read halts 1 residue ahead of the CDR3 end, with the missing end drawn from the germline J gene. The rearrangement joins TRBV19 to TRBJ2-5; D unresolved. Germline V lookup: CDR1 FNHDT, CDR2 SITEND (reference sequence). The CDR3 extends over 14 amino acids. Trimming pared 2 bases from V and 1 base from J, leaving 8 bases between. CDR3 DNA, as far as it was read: TGTGCCAGCAGTATGAGCGGGTACCAAGACACCCAGTAC. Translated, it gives CASSMSGYQDTQY. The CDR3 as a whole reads CASSMSGYQDTQYF. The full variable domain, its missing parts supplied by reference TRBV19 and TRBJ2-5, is GGIITQTPKFLIGQEGQKLTLKCQQNFNHDTMYWYRQDSGKGLRLIYYSITENDLQKGDLSEGYDASREKKSSFSLTVTSAQKNEMAVFLCASSMSGYQDTQYFGPGTRLLVL.